This entry lists 28 T cell receptor beta chains sequenced from one sample in a study of blood T cell repertoires in COVID-19 (TCRdb year 2020). Library prep was done by the immunoSEQ multiplex PCR assay. TCRdb stores this immuneACCESS table with in-frame sequences only. Part of the clones is absent; in the studies checked, under half of the shortfall reflects unresolved V genes, and no reason is known for the rest. The sample profile shows roughly 160,000 clones; approximately 88% of them were found once. The ten largest clones capture roughly 3.9% of the sample. Sequencing was done on a sample of peripheral blood. All receptors derive from an older woman who had recovered from COVID-19.

This chain uses TRBV6-4 with TRBJ2-2; 7 positions agree with TRBD1. Germline V gives CDR1 MRHNA, CDR2 SNTAGT. Trimming removed 3 bases from V and 7 bases from J; junction bases left unmatched: 5. This CDR3 is 14 amino acids long. The CDR3 nucleotides read TGTGCCAGCAGTGAGAACCCAGGGGGCGGGGAGCTGTTTTTT. Translated, it gives CASSENPGGGELFF.

The V and J genes are TRBV14 and TRBJ2-2, with 8 nucleotides matching TRBD2. Trimming removed 4 bases from V and 6 bases from J; junction bases left unmatched: 7. CDR3 length: 15 amino acids. CDR1 is SGHDN, CDR2 FVKESK, per germline. Here the CDR3 reads CASSPTLTSAGELFF. The CDR3 bases are TGTGCCAGCAGCCCGACTTTGACTAGCGCCGGGGAGCTGTTTTTT.

The chain employs TRBV5-1 and TRBJ2-3; D is possibly TRBD1 (6 bases). Per the germline V gene, CDR1 is SGHRS and CDR2 is YFSETQ. The CDR3 is 15 amino acids. With 7 bases removed from V and 2 bases from J, the gap between germline ends came to 17 bases. DNA for the CDR3: TGCGCCAGCCTGCCCGGGACAACCTCCACAGATACGCAGTATTTT. Encoded protein: CASLPGTTSTDTQYF.

J is TRBJ1-5 and V is TRBV6-5; D is perhaps TRBD1 (5 bases). The CDR3 runs 12 residues. Germline-derived CDR1 and CDR2 are MNHEY and SVGAGI. V was trimmed by 5 bases and J by 10 bases, leaving 12 bases between them. The CDR3 is CASSPQGAPQHF. DNA of the CDR3: TGTGCCAGCAGTCCTCAGGGTGCACCCCAGCATTTT.

The chain links TRBV24-1 to TRBJ2-5; D may be TRBD1 (6 bases). This CDR3 has 15 residues. Trimming took 4 bases from V and 4 from J, leaving 15 bases between them. Germline loops: CDR1 KGHDR, CDR2 SFDVKD. In DNA form, the CDR3 reads TGTGCCACCAGTGACCCGCTCAGGGGTCGAGAGACCCAGTACTTC. This codes for CATSDPLRGRETQYF.

The chain employs TRBV6-1 and TRBJ2-1; 9 bases align to TRBD1. V shed 4 bases and J 2 bases; nucleotides not matched to a gene: 6. Looked up from germline, CDR1 is MNHNS and CDR2 is SASEGT. This CDR3 has 16 amino acids. CDR3 nucleotide sequence: TGTGCCAGCAGTGCCCGGGACAGGGATCCCTACAATGAGCAGTTCTTC. The encoded protein is CASSARDRDPYNEQFF.

The chain combines TRBV19 with TRBJ2-2; 8 nucleotides agree with TRBD1. There are 14 residues in the CDR3. The V and J ends lost 5 bases and 7 bases, in that order; junction bases with no gene match: 6. Germline values: CDR1 LNHDA, CDR2 SQIVND (reference sequence). CDR3 sequence: CASSGQGRVGELFF. CDR3 sequence (DNA): TGTGCCAGTAGTGGACAGGGAAGAGTCGGGGAGCTGTTTTTT.

This rearrangement joins TRBV10-3 to TRBJ2-6; D is ambiguous. The V gene's germline CDR1 is ENHRY and CDR2 SYGVKD. V shed 2 bases and J shed 0 bases, with 8 bases lying between them. This CDR3 is 16 amino acids long. CDR3 coding DNA: TGTGCCATCAGTGAGGGGCAATTCTCTGGGGCCAACGTCCTGACTTTC. It specifies CAISEGQFSGANVLTF.

The chain combines TRBV5-4 with TRBJ1-1; 8 bases are shared with TRBD1. This CDR3 region has 12 residues. Per the germline V gene, CDR1 is SGHNT and CDR2 is YYREEE (reference sequence). J gave up 8 bases and V 5 bases, and 5 bases lay outside the gene matches. The CDR3 sequence is CASRYDRGEAFF. CDR3 DNA sequence: TGTGCCAGCAGGTATGACAGGGGAGAAGCTTTCTTT. Based on the CDR3 plus reference TRBV5-4 and TRBJ1-1, the full variable domain is ETGVTQSPTHLIKTRGQQVTLRCSSQSGHNTVSWYQQALGQGPQFIFQYYREEENGRGNFPPRFSGLQFPNYSSELNVNALELDDSALYLCASRYDRGEAFFGQGTRLTVV.

This rearrangement joins TRBV6-5 to TRBJ1-3; perhaps TRBD1 as D (5 bases). Between the trimmed V and J ends, which lost 10 bases and 3 bases, there was a span of 13 bases. This CDR3 region has 13 residues. Per the germline V gene, CDR1 is MNHEY and CDR2 is SVGAGI. This chain's CDR3 is CAIEGAVGNTIYF. The CDR3 nucleotides are TGTGCCATCGAAGGGGCCGTTGGAAACACCATATATTTT.

About this clone: It may be a read error: a sequence one base away is much more abundant. The chain carries TRBV7-2 and TRBJ2-7; 7 bases are a match to TRBD1. The ends lost 2 bases at V and 2 bases at J; junction bases unmatched: 3. CDR3 size: 14 residues. From germline, CDR1 is SGHTA and CDR2 FQGNSA. CDR3 coding DNA: TGTGCCAGCAGCTTATACAGGGGCGCCTACGAGCAGTACTTC. Amino acids: CASSLYRGAYEQYF.

This clone came up once. The chain combines TRBV5-1 with TRBJ2-5; D is perhaps TRBD2 (7 bases). This CDR3 has 16 residues. Germline CDR1 and CDR2: SGHRS and YFSETQ. Trimming stripped 4 bases from V and 2 bases from J, with 18 bases between. CDR3 bases: TGCGCCAGCAGCCCCCCCCTGGGGGGGCAGCAAGAGACCCAGTACTTC. This codes for CASSPPLGGQQETQYF.

The chain carries TRBV3-1 (or the pseudogene TRBV3-2) and TRBJ1-2; D unclear. Germline V gene lookup returns CDR1 LGHDT and CDR2 YNNKEL (reference sequence). V lost 4 bases, J lost 4 bases, and 16 bases lay in between. This CDR3 has 15 residues. CDR3 DNA: TGTGCCAGCAGCCCCCCGGTGATGGGGAGCTATGGCTACACCTTC. This gives the protein CASSPPVMGSYGYTF.

This sequence joins TRBV24-1 and TRBJ1-1; tentatively, D is TRBD1 (5 bases). CDR1 KGHDR and CDR2 SFDVKD come from the germline V gene. The CDR3 loop spans 13 amino acids. Trimming cost V 2 bases and J 7 bases, with 10 bases left between them. CDR3 loop: CATSDWDYIEAFF. The CDR3 bases are TGTGCCACCAGTGATTGGGACTATATTGAAGCTTTCTTT.

DNA of the CDR3: TGTGCCAGCAGCGCGACAGGGGGCGAACAGCCCCAGCATTTT. It yields the protein CASSATGGEQPQHF. This chain joins TRBV2 and TRBJ1-5, with 10 nucleotides matching TRBD1. J gave up 7 bases and V 6 bases, and 6 bases lay outside the gene matches. This CDR3 region has 14 residues. The germline V gene has CDR1 SNHLY and CDR2 FYNNEI.

V and J are TRBV10-3 and TRBJ1-2; 7 bases are shared with TRBD1. This CDR3 spans 14 amino acids. Unmatched junction bases numbered 3, after V lost 0 bases and J lost 5 bases. The germline V gene has CDR1 ENHRY and CDR2 SYGVKD. The CDR3 reads CAISESSQGYGYTF. CDR3 nucleotides: TGTGCCATCAGTGAGTCCTCACAGGGGTATGGCTACACCTTC.

In this sample, this clone turned up once. The rearrangement links TRBV6-1 to TRBJ1-5; D is unresolved. The CDR3 extends over 15 amino acids. Trimming removed 3 bases from V and 0 bases from J, with 9 bases in between. CDR1 and CDR2 (germline): MNHNS, SASEGT. This CDR3 is CASSDLRDSNQPQHF. The CDR3 nucleotides are TGTGCCAGCAGTGATCTGCGGGATAGCAATCAGCCCCAGCATTTT.

This chain connects TRBV28 to TRBJ2-7; 8 bases agree with TRBD1. Germline trimming cut 7 bases from V and 1 base from J; bases unmatched to any gene: 9. The CDR3 loop spans 15 amino acids. In germline, CDR1 is MDHEN, CDR2 SYDVKM. CDR3 nucleotide sequence: TGTGCCAGCAAGTCGGGGACAGGAGAATCCTACGAGCAGTACTTC. Its protein product is CASKSGTGESYEQYF.

The V and J genes are TRBV12-3 or TRBV12-4 and TRBJ1-2; tentative D call: TRBD1 (5 bases). V lost 3 bases, J lost 4 bases, and 9 bases lay in between. The CDR3 is made up of 13 amino acids. The CDR3 spells CASSFRGTYGYTF. The CDR3 DNA is TGTGCCAGCAGTTTTAGGGGAACCTATGGCTACACCTTC.

The genes are TRBV6-2 or TRBV6-3 and TRBJ2-3; D is perhaps TRBD1 (6 bases). Germline V gene data show CDR1 as MNHEY and CDR2 as SVGEGT. Trimming stripped 5 bases from V and 3 bases from J, with 18 bases between. The CDR3 loop spans 16 amino acids. The CDR3 is CASSLGQFGVTDTQYF. CDR3 nucleotide sequence: TGTGCCAGCAGTCTCGGACAGTTCGGAGTTACAGATACGCAGTATTTT.

This rearrangement joins TRBV3-1 (or the pseudogene TRBV3-2) to TRBJ1-2, with 9 bases that match TRBD1. Trimming removed 1 base from V and 5 bases from J; junction bases left unmatched: 2. The CDR3 is made up of 14 amino acids. CDR1 and CDR2 (germline): LGHDT, YNNKEL (reference sequence). In DNA, the CDR3 is TGTGCCAGCAGCCAAGCCGGGACAGGGTATGGCTACACCTTC. Its protein product is CASSQAGTGYGYTF.

The rearrangement uses TRBV6-1 and TRBJ2-2, with D possibly being TRBD2 (5 bases). CDR3 length: 14 amino acids. Germline V CDR1 and CDR2: MNHNS, SASEGT. V was pared by 3 bases and J by 3 bases, with 8 bases between. As DNA, the CDR3 is TGTGCCAGCAGTGATGGAGGTCACACCGGGGAGCTGTTTTTT. It specifies CASSDGGHTGELFF.

This chain uses TRBV16 with TRBJ1-5; TRBD1 matches at 12 bases. Looked up from germline, CDR1 is KGHSY and CDR2 is FQNENV. J was trimmed by 4 bases and V by 0 bases; bases with no gene match: 10. CDR3 length equals 19 residues. The CDR3 spells CASSQSPLGQGARNQPQHF. CDR3 DNA sequence: TGTGCCAGCAGCCAATCCCCCTTGGGACAGGGGGCAAGGAATCAGCCCCAGCATTTT.

V and J are TRBV2 and TRBJ2-7; 11 nucleotides match TRBD2. Germline lookup yields CDR1 SNHLY and CDR2 FYNNEI. This CDR3 is built from 17 residues. V trimming: 1 base; J trimming: 3 bases; junction bases outside the gene matches: 8. The CDR3 reads CASSEGFLAGGRYEQYF. CDR3 in DNA: TGTGCCAGCAGTGAAGGCTTTCTAGCGGGGGGCCGCTACGAGCAGTACTTC. Complete variable domain (other parts from reference TRBV2 and TRBJ2-7): EPEVTQTPSHQVTQMGQEVILRCVPISNHLYFYWYRQILGQKVEFLVSFYNNEISEKSEIFDDQFSVERPDGSNFTLKIRSTKLEDSAMYFCASSEGFLAGGRYEQYFGPGTRLTVT.

The gene calls are TRBV25-1 and TRBJ2-7; 14 positions match TRBD2. With 5 bases clipped from V and 12 bases from J, the junction kept 9 bases outside the gene matches. This CDR3 is 14 amino acids long. Germline values: CDR1 MGHDK, CDR2 SYGVNS. CDR3 sequence: CASSRGTSGGEWYF. The CDR3 DNA follows: TGTGCCAGCAGTCGCGGGACTAGCGGGGGAGAGTGGTACTTC.

The gene calls are TRBV19 and TRBJ1-5, with 10 positions matching TRBD1. This CDR3 spans 16 amino acids. V dropped 5 bases and J dropped 7; count of bases not matched to a gene: 11. Germline V gene data show CDR1 as LNHDA and CDR2 as SQIVND (reference sequence). The CDR3, as DNA: TGTGCCAGTAGTGTCCTCCGACAGGGGGCCCGACAGCCCCAGCATTTT. Translated, it gives CASSVLRQGARQPQHF.

V gene TRBV28 combines with J gene TRBJ2-4; D not certain. The CDR3 loop spans 12 amino acids. Germline V CDR1 and CDR2: MDHEN, SYDVKM. Trimming cost V 2 bases and J 4 bases, with 3 bases left between them. The CDR3 DNA sequence: TGTGCCAGCAGTTTAGAGAAAAACATTCAGTACTTC. This sequence encodes CASSLEKNIQYF.

This clone turned up a few times. The chain links TRBV4-1 to TRBJ2-3, with a possible D match to TRBD2 (6 bases). This CDR3 is 16 amino acids long. Germline CDR1 MGHRA, CDR2 YSYEKL. The V and J ends lost 0 bases and 3 bases respectively, with 13 bases between them. CDR3 DNA: TGCGCCAGCAGCCAAGATTCACTAGCTGTTACAGATACGCAGTATTTT. It specifies CASSQDSLAVTDTQYF.